This T cell receptor (beta chain) came from a study of blood T cell repertoires in COVID-19. Trimming cost V 5 bases and J 2 bases, with 13 bases left between them. The CDR3 has 15 amino acids. Germline CDR1 and CDR2: WSHSY and SAAADI. Seattle researchers signed up patients amid active infection and tracked them longitudinally. Libraries were prepared by immunoSEQ multiplex PCR; TCRdb keeps only in-frame clonotypes and omits some of them. The sample contains roughly 200,000 clones, 65% to 85% of which appear only once. The chain has TRBV10-2 and TRBJ1-5; D remains ambiguous. The clonotype comes from a woman in her thirties or forties with COVID-19, enrolled during active disease. Sequencing input: peripheral blood. The CDR3 region has the DNA TGCGCCAGCAGTTTGTCCCTTAGCGGCAATCAGCCCCAGCATTTT. Translated, it gives CASSLSLSGNQPQHF.